What follows are 11 T cell receptor beta chains derived from one specimen sequenced in a study of shared clonotypes between healthy human individuals. Some clones are missing from TCRdb's copy, which holds only in-frame ones; the method was immunoSEQ multiplex PCR. The sample records 520,000 or so clones, about four fifths being singletons. Sequences were obtained from PBMCs. The source is a middle-aged woman in good health. Some clones in this sample may be carry-over from other donors' samples.

In nucleotides, the CDR3 is TGTGCCAGCAGACTAGTCTACGAGCAGTACTTC. This translates into CASRLVYEQYF. The chain couples TRBV7-9 to TRBJ2-7, with D maybe TRBD2 (5 bases). The CDR3 is made up of 11 amino acids. Per germline, CDR1 SEHNR and CDR2 FQNEAQ (reference sequence). Trimming left V 6 bases short and J 3 bases short, with 6 bases between.

This clone was recorded only once. The gene calls are TRBV7-2 and TRBJ2-3; tentatively, D is TRBD2 (5 bases). This CDR3 is built from 16 residues. CDR1 is SGHTA, CDR2 FQGNSA, per germline. Trimming shortened V by 1 base and J by 4 bases, and 15 bases separated the two germline ends. DNA of the CDR3: TGTGCCAGCAGCTTAGGCCTAGCAATACTAGCAGATACGCAGTATTTT. Its protein product is CASSLGLAILADTQYF.

The V call is TRBV7-3, the J call TRBJ2-3, with D perhaps matching TRBD2 (6 bases). CDR1 and CDR2 from the germline V gene are SGHTA and FQGTGA. The CDR3 runs 16 residues. Deletions cut 0 bases from V and 0 bases from J, with 10 bases between. CDR3 residues: CASSLTAGLSTDTQYF. The DNA for the CDR3 is TGTGCCAGCAGCTTAACGGCGGGGTTAAGCACAGATACGCAGTATTTT.

This clone was recorded once. V is TRBV7-3 and J is TRBJ1-1, with D hard to call. Germline values: CDR1 SGHTA, CDR2 FQGTGA. The CDR3 consists of 14 residues. V lost 4 bases and J 2 bases, leaving 11 bases between the germline ends. The CDR3 here is CASSYLELNTEAFF. In nucleotides, the CDR3 is TGTGCCAGCAGCTACCTCGAGCTAAACACTGAAGCTTTCTTT. Together with reference TRBV7-3 and TRBJ1-1, the CDR3 gives the full variable domain: GAGVSQTPSNKVTEKGKYVELRCDPISGHTALYWYRQSLGQGPEFLIYFQGTGAADDSGLPNDRFFAVRPEGSVSTLKIQRTERGDSAVYLCASSYLELNTEAFFGQGTRLTVV.

This rearrangement joins TRBV7-2 to TRBJ2-1, with 9 positions matching TRBD2. Germline V gives CDR1 SGHTA, CDR2 FQGNSA. This CDR3 contains 15 residues. V lost 3 bases, J lost 3 bases, and 3 bases stayed unmatched. The CDR3 here is CASSFASGNYNEQFF. The DNA of the CDR3 is TGTGCCAGCAGCTTTGCTAGCGGGAACTACAATGAGCAGTTCTTC.

This chain connects TRBV6-1 to TRBJ2-1; D unclear. V lost 4 bases, J lost 11 bases, and 12 bases lay in between. Per germline, CDR1 MNHNS and CDR2 SASEGT. This CDR3 contains 12 residues. Here the CDR3 DNA reads TGTGCCAGCAGTGGTAACAAGTATAAGCAGTTCTTC. Protein product: CASSGNKYKQFF.

This chain links TRBV5-1 with TRBJ2-3; D is perhaps TRBD1 (5 bases). The ends were cut back, 1 base at V and 5 bases at J, with 17 bases in the middle. The germline V gene has CDR1 SGHRS and CDR2 YFSETQ. This CDR3 has 16 amino acids. CDR3 residues: CASSLRSRNTGDTQYF. CDR3 coding DNA: TGCGCCAGCAGCTTGCGGTCTAGAAACACAGGAGATACGCAGTATTTT.

The chain joins TRBV7-9 to TRBJ1-6, with TRBD1 matching 11 bases. This CDR3 is 16 amino acids long. With 5 bases clipped from V and 7 bases from J, the junction kept 7 bases outside the gene matches. The V gene's germline CDR1 is SEHNR and CDR2 FQNEAQ (reference sequence). The CDR3 sequence is CASSPRGQGDNSPLHF. The CDR3 coding sequence is TGTGCCAGCAGCCCCCGGGGACAGGGGGACAATTCACCCCTCCACTTT.

This clone has only one observation. The chain recombines TRBV9 with TRBJ1-1; D is perhaps TRBD1 (5 bases). Germline CDR1 and CDR2: SGDLS and YYNGEE. Trimming cost V 0 bases and J 1 base, with 10 bases left between them. This CDR3 has 15 amino acids. CDR3 in amino acids: CASSVGDGGNTEAFF. For the CDR3, the DNA is TGTGCCAGCAGCGTAGGGGACGGGGGGAACACTGAAGCTTTCTTT. Using reference TRBV9 and TRBJ1-1 for the parts outside the CDR3, the full variable domain is DSGVTQTPKHLITATGQRVTLRCSPRSGDLSVYWYQQSLDQGLQFLIQYYNGEERAKGNILERFSAQQFPDLHSELNLSSLELGDSALYFCASSVGDGGNTEAFFGQGTRLTVV.

The chain has TRBV7-2 and TRBJ2-3, with 9 positions matching TRBD2. CDR3 size: 17 residues. The germline gives CDR1 SGHTA, CDR2 FQGNSA. V lost 0 bases to trimming and J lost 3 bases; unmatched junction nucleotides: 7. The CDR3 bases are TGTGCCAGCAGCTTAGCGCGAGCGGGAGGAGGAACAGATACGCAGTATTTT. Protein product: CASSLARAGGGTDTQYF.

This chain links TRBV11-2 with TRBJ1-1, with 8 positions matching TRBD1. CDR1 SGHAT and CDR2 FQNNGV come from the germline V gene. V was pared by 1 base and J by 8 bases, with 0 bases of the junction left unmatched. This CDR3 is built from 12 residues. The CDR3 DNA reads TGTGCCAGCAGCTTAGGACAGGGGGAAGCTTTCTTT. This translates into CASSLGQGEAFF.